This is a list of T cell receptor beta chains from one sample in a study of identical twins. TCRdb recomputed calls from the 5' RACE reads with MiXCR, one row per CDR3 protein. The table includes around 490,000 distinct CDR3 sequences, roughly 15% detected once. This sample was shared with a second study, whose subject was yellow fever vaccine responses in identical twins.

The sample taken for sequencing was CD4+ T cells sorted from blood. The receptors were gathered from a woman younger than 35 in good health. Each CDR3 is given with its conserved first and last residue. D genes are given only for firm matches. Clone size is given for some rows only: seen once, a few or many times, or a class if the clone is expanded.

few | TRBJ1-1 | TRBV7-3 | NA | CASSFQGSGTEAFF | TGTGCCAGCAGCTTCCAGGGTTCGGGCACTGAAGCTTTCTTT
NA | TRBJ2-5 | TRBV29-1 | NA | CSVDAGRPETQYF | TGCAGCGTGGACGCAGGGAGGCCAGAGACCCAGTACTTC
NA | TRBJ2-2 | TRBV24-1 | NA | CATSDPSFTAELFF | TGTGCCACCAGTGACCCTTCTTTTACGGCGGAGCTGTTTTTT
many | TRBJ2-3 | TRBV12-3/TRBV12-4 | NA | CASSLGALADTQYF | TGTGCCAGCAGTTTAGGGGCTCTCGCAGATACGCAGTATTTT
NA | TRBJ2-1 | TRBV12-3/TRBV12-4 | TRBD2 | CASSPRTSGSSYSEQFF | TGTGCCAGCAGTCCACGGACTAGCGGAAGCTCCTACAGTGAGCAGTTCTTC
few | TRBJ2-4 | TRBV3-1 | NA | CASSQGPLGRTKNIQYF | TGTGCCAGCAGCCAAGGACCTTTAGGCAGGACCAAAAACATTCAGTACTTC
NA | TRBJ2-2 | TRBV24-1 | NA | CATSVGTGAGELFF | TGTGCCACCAGTGTAGGCACCGGGGCCGGGGAGCTGTTTTTT
NA | TRBJ1-3 | TRBV20-1 | NA | CSARGGSGNTIYF | TGCAGTGCTAGAGGAGGTTCCGGAAACACCATATATTTT
many | TRBJ1-6 | TRBV5-1 | NA | CASSPSGGNSPLHF | TGCGCCAGCAGCCCGTCCGGCGGGAATTCACCCCTCCACTTT
NA | TRBJ1-6 | TRBV6-5 | NA | CASSYFRENSPLHF | TGTGCCAGCAGTTACTTCAGGGAAAATTCACCCCTCCACTTT
many | TRBJ2-3 | TRBV7-8 | TRBD2 | CASSLALTSGGPDTQYF | TGTGCCAGCAGCTTAGCCCTGACTAGCGGGGGCCCAGATACGCAGTATTTT
few | TRBJ2-3 | TRBV9 | TRBD2 | CASSVSGGVADTQYF | TGTGCCAGCAGCGTGAGCGGGGGGGTGGCAGATACGCAGTATTTT
NA | TRBJ1-2 | TRBV25-1 | TRBD1 | CASSEPDRFGYGYTF | TGTGCCAGCAGTGAACCGGACAGGTTCGGCTATGGCTACACCTTC
few | TRBJ2-1 | TRBV10-3 | TRBD2 | CAISRLAGGPGEQFF | TGTGCCATCTCCAGACTAGCGGGAGGGCCCGGTGAGCAGTTCTTC
NA | TRBJ2-2 | TRBV5-1 | TRBD2 | CASSLAASGVTGELFF | TGCGCCAGCAGCTTGGCGGCTAGCGGGGTCACCGGGGAGCTGTTTTTT
NA | TRBJ2-1 | TRBV28 | NA | CASTGGGTGNYNEQFF | TGTGCCAGCACTGGGGGAGGAACGGGGAACTACAATGAGCAGTTCTTC